A selection of T cell receptor beta chains follows, all from one sample in a study of control samples from healthy donors and cancer patients. The data were produced by immunoSEQ multiplex PCR, yet TCRdb's version contains in-frame clones alone and is incomplete. The sample lists 160,000 or so clones, 80% to 95% occurring once. Sequencing was done on a sample of blood. The receptor set was obtained from a woman in her thirties in good health. CDR3s include the opening cysteine and the closing phenylalanine or tryptophan. A D gene is named only where the DNA matches it firmly. A clone size is listed for some rows: how often the clone was seen (once, few, many), or a class if it is expanded.

clone_size	d_call	j_call	v_call	cdr3_length	cdr3_nt	cdr3_aa
NA	NA	TRBJ2-5	TRBV6-5	13	TGTGCCAGCAGGGCGGGGGCCCAAGAGACCCAGTACTTC	CASRAGAQETQYF
NA	NA	TRBJ2-1	TRBV19	14	TGTGCCAGTAGTCTGGGACTCGACTACAATGAGCAGTTCTTC	CASSLGLDYNEQFF
NA	NA	TRBJ2-7	TRBV5-4	15	TGTGCCAGCAGCTTCTGGCGGGGGCCCTCCTACGAGCAGTACTTC	CASSFWRGPSYEQYF
NA	TRBD2	TRBJ2-3	TRBV24-1	17	TGTGCCACCAGTGATCCCCTCAAAGCGGGGAGCACAGATACGCAGTATTTT	CATSDPLKAGSTDTQYF
NA	TRBD2	TRBJ2-1	TRBV10-3	14	TGTGCCACAACGACTAGCGGAGCTTACAATGAGCAGTTCTTC	CATTTSGAYNEQFF
NA	NA	TRBJ2-2	TRBV6-5	14	TGTGCCAGCAGTTACTTGGGGGGTGGGGGGGAGCTGTTTTTT	CASSYLGGGGELFF
NA	NA	TRBJ1-1	TRBV5-3	15	TGTGCCAGAAGCTTCCGTCGGCTGGGATTGACTGAAGCTTTCTTT	CARSFRRLGLTEAFF
NA	TRBD1	TRBJ2-7	TRBV5-1	15	TGCGCCAGCAGCTTGGCCCGGACAGGCAGCTACGAGCAGTACTTC	CASSLARTGSYEQYF
NA	NA	TRBJ2-5	TRBV7-7	13	TGTGCCAGCAGCTTTGGACAGCAAGAGACCCAGTACTTC	CASSFGQQETQYF
NA	TRBD2	TRBJ2-4	TRBV7-9	16	TGTGCCAGCAGCTCCACTACTAGCGGAGCCAAAAACATTCAGTACTTC	CASSSTTSGAKNIQYF
NA	NA	TRBJ2-5	TRBV28	13	TGTGCCATGAGCAGGGGTCCTAAAGAGACCCAGTACTTC	CAMSRGPKETQYF
NA	NA	TRBJ2-7	TRBV5-6	12	TGTGCCAGCAGCTGGAGGGGGAGGGAGCAGTACTTC	CASSWRGREQYF
NA	NA	TRBJ1-2	TRBV28	14	TGTGCCAGCAGTTTGGAGGGGAGGAGGTCCGGCTACACCTTC	CASSLEGRRSGYTF
NA	NA	TRBJ1-2	TRBV27	15	TGTGCCAGCAGTTTAACCGGGGGGCGGGGGTATGGCTACACCTTC	CASSLTGGRGYGYTF
NA	NA	TRBJ1-2	TRBV15	15	TGTGCCACCAGCGCCCGGGACGCGAGTAACTATGGCTACACCTTC	CATSARDASNYGYTF
NA	NA	TRBJ2-3	TRBV12-3/TRBV12-4	12	TGTGCCAGCAGTTCCCTCACAGATACGCAGTATTTT	CASSSLTDTQYF
once	NA	TRBJ1-4	TRBV24-1	13	TGTGCCACCAGTGATTTGCCGGGAGAGAAACTGTTTTTT	CATSDLPGEKLFF
NA	NA	TRBJ2-5	TRBV7-8	12	TGTGCCAGCAGCTTAGCTGCGCTGACCCAGTACTTC	CASSLAALTQYF
NA	NA	TRBJ1-5	TRBV5-6	12	TGTGCCAGCAGCTTGTGGGATCAGCCCCAGCATTTT	CASSLWDQPQHF
NA	NA	TRBJ2-6	TRBV9	15	TGTGCCAGCAGCGTCCGGGGTTCTGGGGCCAACGTCCTGACTTTC	CASSVRGSGANVLTF
few	TRBD1	TRBJ1-6	TRBV19	15	TGTGCCAGTAGTATATCAGGACAGGGGGTTTCACCCCTCCACTTT	CASSISGQGVSPLHF
NA	NA	TRBJ2-3	TRBV6-4	15	TGTGCCAGCAGTGACTCTGCGCGGGGTACAGATACGCAGTATTTT	CASSDSARGTDTQYF
NA	NA	TRBJ1-1	TRBV6-5	12	TGTGCCAGCAGGACAGGTTCCACTGAAGCTTTCTTT	CASRTGSTEAFF
few	TRBD1	TRBJ1-2	TRBV29-1	14	TGCAGCGTGGAAGGACAGGGGGCTAACTATGGCTACACCTTC	CSVEGQGANYGYTF
NA	NA	TRBJ2-4	TRBV25-1	18	TGTGCCAGCAGTGTGCCTACTTACGGTGCAGGGAGAAAAAACATTCAGTACTTC	CASSVPTYGAGRKNIQYF
NA	NA	TRBJ2-5	TRBV4-2	14	TGTGCCAGCAGCCAAGAATCGGTAGCAGAGACCCAGTACTTC	CASSQESVAETQYF
NA	TRBD1	TRBJ2-3	TRBV7-2	16	TGTGCCAGCAGCCCCAGTCCGGGACAGGGATCAGATACGCAGTATTTT	CASSPSPGQGSDTQYF
NA	TRBD2	TRBJ2-5	TRBV4-3	17	TGCGCCAGCAGCCAAGAGAATCCTAGCGGGCCTCAAGAGACCCAGTACTTC	CASSQENPSGPQETQYF
NA	NA	TRBJ1-2	TRBV5-1	17	TGCGCCAGCAGCTCTTACGGTACGAGGACCCTTAACTATGGCTACACCTTC	CASSSYGTRTLNYGYTF
once	TRBD2	TRBJ2-1	TRBV6-4	13	TGTGCCAGCAGTGAGACTAGCAACGATGAGCAGTTCTTC	CASSETSNDEQFF
NA	NA	TRBJ2-1	TRBV30	16	TGTGCCTGGAGGGCGAGAGGGGGAGTTTCCCTTAATGAGCAGTTCTTC	CAWRARGGVSLNEQFF
NA	TRBD1	TRBJ1-2	TRBV28	21	TGTGCCAGCAGTTTAAGAACTCCAACCGGGACAGGGGGTCCCGCTAACTATGGCTACACCTTC	CASSLRTPTGTGGPANYGYTF
NA	NA	TRBJ2-1	TRBV7-3	15	TGTGCCAGCAGCTTAGGTTCCGGGGTACTGGATGAGCAGTTCTTC	CASSLGSGVLDEQFF
NA	NA	TRBJ2-7	TRBV30	11	TGTGCCTGGAGGGTGGGATACGAGCAGTACTTC	CAWRVGYEQYF
NA	NA	TRBJ2-3	TRBV7-3	18	TGTGCCAGCAGCTTAGTTGGGGTCGCGGGGGCTAGCACAGATACGCAGTATTTT	CASSLVGVAGASTDTQYF
few	TRBD1	TRBJ1-6	TRBV27	15	TGTGCCAGCAGGCGGACAGGGGTCTCGAATTCACCCCTCCACTTT	CASRRTGVSNSPLHF
NA	NA	TRBJ1-3	TRBV28	15	TGTGCCAGCAGCCTGGACAGAATCTCTGGAAACACCATATATTTT	CASSLDRISGNTIYF
NA	TRBD1	TRBJ2-7	TRBV6-5	16	TGTGCCAGCAGTTACCCACCCGGGACAGGGACCCACGAGCAGTACTTC	CASSYPPGTGTHEQYF
few	NA	TRBJ1-2	TRBV14	12	TGTGCCAGCAGCCGGACTCGGGATGGCTACACCTTC	CASSRTRDGYTF
NA	TRBD1	TRBJ2-3	TRBV5-4	15	TGTGCCAGCAGTACGGGACAGGGGGCAAAAGATACGCAGTATTTT	CASSTGQGAKDTQYF